This paragraph reports one T cell receptor (beta chain). This specimen belongs to a study of blood T cell repertoires in COVID-19. Study details: Acute and convalescent COVID-19 specimens originated in the United States, Italy and Spain.

Under the authors' procedure: How many nucleated cells were present was estimated from reference gene primer amplification. Libraries were prepared by immunoSEQ multiplex PCR; TCRdb keeps only in-frame clonotypes and omits some of them. V, J and clone size are taken as reported in that table, and D and trimming were inferred from the DNA itself. Of about 81,000 clones in the sample, around 89% were seen once. CDR1 and CDR2 from the germline V gene are SGHVS and FNYEAQ. V was pared by 3 bases and J by 5 bases, with 14 bases between. This CDR3 has 14 residues. Material for sequencing was peripheral blood. The sequence was collected from a man aged 65-85 years with active or convalescent COVID-19. V usage is TRBV7-6 and J usage is TRBJ2-7, with D perhaps matching TRBD1 (6 bases). Here the CDR3 reads CASSFKQGGHEQYF. The CDR3 DNA reads TGTGCCAGCAGCTTTAAACAGGGTGGACACGAGCAGTACTTC.